The rows below give T cell receptor beta chains drawn from one sample of a study of shared clonotypes between healthy human individuals. Profiled with immunoSEQ multiplex PCR; TCRdb holds only in-frame clones, not every one. The sample lists about 340,000 clones, around 70% occurring once. The source material was memory CD4+ T cells sorted from blood. These receptors originate from a man under 40 in good health. The CDR3 runs from the conserved cysteine through the conserved F or W. The D gene is left open where the match is weak. Clone size is given for some rows only: seen once, a few or many times, or a class if the clone is expanded.

v_gene	d_gene	j_gene	abundance	CDR3aa	CDR3nt
TRBV19	.	TRBJ2-5	once	CASRAGGETQYF	TGTGCCAGCAGGGCCGGCGGGGAGACCCAGTACTTC
TRBV18	.	TRBJ2-1	.	CASSPSIEGSLLF	TGTGCCAGCTCACCATCGATTGAGGGATCCCTACTCTTC
TRBV6-1	.	TRBJ2-7	.	CASKQGLGTYEQYF	TGTGCCAGCAAGCAGGGTTTAGGAACCTACGAGCAGTACTTC
TRBV14	TRBD2	TRBJ2-1	.	CASSKRGGPHNEQFF	TGTGCCAGCAGCAAGCGGGGAGGGCCCCACAATGAGCAGTTCTTC
TRBV29-1	.	TRBJ1-3	.	CSVVEGRSGNTIYF	TGCAGCGTTGTAGAGGGGCGCTCTGGAAACACCATATATTTT
TRBV7-2	TRBD2	TRBJ2-7	.	CASSLASNSGSPFGYEQYF	TGTGCCAGCAGCTTAGCAAGCAATAGCGGGAGCCCCTTTGGCTACGAGCAGTACTTC
TRBV5-6	TRBD1	TRBJ1-2	.	CASSPDRVAYGYTF	TGTGCCAGCAGCCCCGACAGGGTGGCCTATGGCTACACCTTC
TRBV5-1	TRBD1	TRBJ1-1	.	CASSLGGQVLEAFF	TGCGCCAGCAGCTTGGGGGGACAGGTTCTTGAAGCTTTCTTT
TRBV6-1	.	TRBJ2-7	.	CASSTPGEQYF	TGTGCCAGCAGCACCCCAGGCGAGCAGTACTTC
TRBV5-1	.	TRBJ2-5	.	CASSLLGETQYF	TGCGCCAGCAGCTTGTTGGGGGAGACCCAGTACTTC
TRBV5-6	.	TRBJ1-2	few	CASSFLYGYTF	TGTGCCAGCAGCTTCCTATATGGCTACACCTTC
TRBV2	TRBD2	TRBJ2-1	.	CASSAEREFHNEQFF	TGTGCCAGCAGTGCTGAGCGGGAGTTTCACAATGAGCAGTTCTTC
TRBV5-1	TRBD2	TRBJ2-3	.	CASSLELAGASTDTQYF	TGCGCCAGCAGCTTAGAACTAGCGGGAGCTAGCACAGATACGCAGTATTTT
TRBV9	TRBD2	TRBJ2-5	.	CASGRQTGGETQYF	TGTGCCAGCGGAAGACAGACGGGGGGAGAGACCCAGTACTTC
TRBV6-1	.	TRBJ2-4	.	CASRSRGENIQYF	TGTGCCAGCAGAAGCAGGGGGGAAAACATTCAGTACTTC
TRBV7-3	TRBD1	TRBJ2-3	.	CASSFSSGGVTDTQYF	TGTGCCAGCAGCTTCTCATCAGGGGGTGTGACAGATACGCAGTATTTT
TRBV19	TRBD1	TRBJ2-2	.	CASSTSGGPGELFF	TGTGCCAGTAGTACCTCAGGGGGCCCCGGGGAGCTGTTTTTT
TRBV7-9	.	TRBJ2-2	.	CASSSQILSLVGTGELFF	TGTGCCAGCAGCTCCCAGATACTTTCACTAGTTGGCACCGGGGAGCTGTTTTTT
TRBV7-9	.	TRBJ2-3	once	CASSLVGLEQGGDTQYF	TGTGCCAGCAGCTTAGTGGGGTTGGAACAGGGTGGAGATACGCAGTATTTT
TRBV7-9	.	TRBJ2-6	.	CASSPPGNWANVLTF	TGTGCCAGCAGCCCACCCGGCAACTGGGCCAACGTCCTGACTTTC
TRBV12-5	TRBD1	TRBJ2-2	.	CASASGTGNTGELFF	TGTGCTAGTGCGTCCGGGACAGGGAACACCGGGGAGCTGTTTTTT
TRBV9	TRBD1	TRBJ2-5	.	CASSLTGTGGQETQYF	TGTGCCAGCAGCTTAACCGGGACAGGGGGGCAAGAGACCCAGTACTTC
TRBV6-1	TRBD2	TRBJ2-7	many	CASSGTSGRHEQYF	TGTGCCAGCAGTGGGACTAGCGGGAGGCACGAGCAGTACTTC
TRBV7-9	.	TRBJ2-1	.	CASSFISDEQFF	TGTGCCAGCAGCTTCATTTCTGATGAGCAGTTCTTC
TRBV25-1	.	TRBJ2-1	few	CASSGFRGSHNEQFF	TGTGCCAGCAGTGGATTCCGAGGATCGCACAATGAGCAGTTCTTC
TRBV5-1	.	TRBJ2-1	.	CASSREGGNEQFF	TGCGCCAGCAGCCGAGAAGGAGGCAATGAGCAGTTCTTC
TRBV5-4	.	TRBJ2-7	.	CASSSPEDAAYEQYF	TGTGCCAGCAGCTCCCCGGAAGACGCAGCCTACGAGCAGTACTTC
TRBV27	TRBD1	TRBJ1-5	.	CASSLTGVNQPQHF	TGTGCCAGCAGCCTCACAGGGGTCAATCAGCCCCAGCATTTT
TRBV9	.	TRBJ2-1	.	CATSGGSSYNEQFF	TGTGCCACCTCCGGGGGATCCTCCTACAATGAGCAGTTCTTC
TRBV12-5	.	TRBJ2-5	.	CASGLEETQYF	TGTGCTAGTGGTTTGGAGGAGACCCAGTACTTC
TRBV19	.	TRBJ1-2	.	CASSYGRVDGYTF	TGTGCCAGCTCTTATGGCAGAGTTGATGGCTACACCTTC
TRBV2	.	TRBJ1-1	.	CASSVYGAEAFF	TGTGCCAGCAGTGTGTATGGAGCCGAAGCTTTCTTT
TRBV28	TRBD1	TRBJ1-1	many	CASGTGALNTEAFF	TGTGCCAGCGGGACAGGGGCTCTGAACACTGAAGCTTTCTTT
TRBV2	.	TRBJ1-5	few	CASRGGANQPQHF	TGTGCCAGCAGAGGAGGGGCTAATCAGCCCCAGCATTTT
TRBV4-3	TRBD1	TRBJ1-5	.	CASSQDRGRNQPQHF	TGCGCCAGCAGCCAGGACAGGGGAAGGAATCAGCCCCAGCATTTT
TRBV1	.	TRBJ2-5	.	CTSSHLGLAGAETQYF	TGCACCAGCAGCCACCTGGGACTAGCGGGAGCGGAGACCCAGTACTTC
TRBV2	TRBD2	TRBJ2-3	.	CASSLAGGPDTQYF	TGTGCCAGCAGTCTAGCGGGAGGACCAGATACGCAGTATTTT